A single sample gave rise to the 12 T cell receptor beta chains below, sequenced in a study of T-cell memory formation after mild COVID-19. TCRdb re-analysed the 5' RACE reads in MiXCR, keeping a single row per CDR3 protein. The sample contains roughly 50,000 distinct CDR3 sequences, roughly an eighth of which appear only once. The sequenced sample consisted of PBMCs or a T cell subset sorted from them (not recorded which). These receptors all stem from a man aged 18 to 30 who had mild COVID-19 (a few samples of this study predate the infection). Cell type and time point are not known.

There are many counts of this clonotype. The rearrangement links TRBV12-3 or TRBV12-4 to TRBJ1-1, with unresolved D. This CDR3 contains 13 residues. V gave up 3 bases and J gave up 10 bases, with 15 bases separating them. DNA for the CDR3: TGTGCCAGCAGTTTCGGGGTATCCGACGGAGCTTTCTTT. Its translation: CASSFGVSDGAFF.

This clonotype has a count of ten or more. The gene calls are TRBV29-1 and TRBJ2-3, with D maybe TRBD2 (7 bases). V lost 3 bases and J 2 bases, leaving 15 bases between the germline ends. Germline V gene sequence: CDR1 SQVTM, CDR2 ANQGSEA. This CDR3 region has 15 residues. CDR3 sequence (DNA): TGCAGCGTTGAGGGGGGGCGAGGGGTCACAGATACGCAGTATTTT. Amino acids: CSVEGGRGVTDTQYF.

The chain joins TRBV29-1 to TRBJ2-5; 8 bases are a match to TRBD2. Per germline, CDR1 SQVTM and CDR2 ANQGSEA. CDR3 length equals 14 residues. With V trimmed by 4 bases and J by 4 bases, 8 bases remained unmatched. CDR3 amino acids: CSVVYGGGRETQYF. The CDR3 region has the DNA TGCAGCGTTGTTTACGGGGGGGGGCGAGAGACCCAGTACTTC.

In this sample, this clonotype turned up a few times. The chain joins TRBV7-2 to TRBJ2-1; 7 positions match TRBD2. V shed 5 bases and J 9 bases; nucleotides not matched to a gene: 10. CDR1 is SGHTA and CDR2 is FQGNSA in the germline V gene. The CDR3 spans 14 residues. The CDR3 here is CASSQTSWLSEQFF. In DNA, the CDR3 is TGTGCCAGCAGCCAGACTAGCTGGCTCAGTGAGCAGTTCTTC.

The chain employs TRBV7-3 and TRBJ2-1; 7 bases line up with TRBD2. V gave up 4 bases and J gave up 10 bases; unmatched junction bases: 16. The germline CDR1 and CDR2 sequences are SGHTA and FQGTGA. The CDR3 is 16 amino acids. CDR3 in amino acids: CASSSGLVGPQGEQFF. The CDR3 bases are TGTGCCAGCAGCTCAGGACTAGTTGGCCCACAAGGGGAGCAGTTCTTC.

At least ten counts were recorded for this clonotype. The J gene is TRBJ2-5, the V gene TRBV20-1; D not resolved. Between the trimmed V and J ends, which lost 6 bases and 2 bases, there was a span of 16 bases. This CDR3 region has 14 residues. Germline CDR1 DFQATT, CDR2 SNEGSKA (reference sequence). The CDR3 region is CSAAFGTVQETQYF. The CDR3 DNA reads TGCAGTGCCGCATTTGGAACCGTTCAAGAGACCCAGTACTTC.

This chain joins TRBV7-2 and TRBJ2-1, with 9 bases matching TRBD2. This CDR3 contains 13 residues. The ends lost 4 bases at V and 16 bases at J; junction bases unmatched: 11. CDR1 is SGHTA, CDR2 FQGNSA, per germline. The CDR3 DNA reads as TGTGCCAGCAGCTCCCTTCGCGGGGGGGCCCTTTTCTTC. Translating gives CASSSLRGGALFF.

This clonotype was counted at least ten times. The CDR3 reads CASSLVVIGPDTQYF. The CDR3 DNA reads TGTGCCAGCAGCTTAGTAGTTATTGGCCCAGATACGCAGTATTTT. The chain uses TRBV7-9 and TRBJ2-3; D not resolved. CDR3 length: 15 residues. Trimming pared 1 base from V and 4 bases from J, leaving 12 bases between. Germline-derived CDR1 and CDR2 are SEHNR and FQNEAQ (reference sequence).

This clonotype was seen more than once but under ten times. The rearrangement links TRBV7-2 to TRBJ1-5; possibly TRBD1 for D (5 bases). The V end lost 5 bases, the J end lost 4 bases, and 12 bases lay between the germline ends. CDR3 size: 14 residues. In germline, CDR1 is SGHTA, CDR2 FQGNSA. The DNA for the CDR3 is TGTGCCAGCAGCCGCGGGACCGGTAATCAGCCCCAGCATTTT. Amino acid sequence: CASSRGTGNQPQHF.

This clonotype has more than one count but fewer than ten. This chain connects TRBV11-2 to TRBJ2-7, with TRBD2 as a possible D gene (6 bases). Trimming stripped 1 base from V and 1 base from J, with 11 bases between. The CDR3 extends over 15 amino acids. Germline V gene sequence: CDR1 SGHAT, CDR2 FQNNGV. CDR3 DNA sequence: TGTGCCAGCAGCTTAGTGCGGGGTGCATCCTACGAGCAGTACTTC. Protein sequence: CASSLVRGASYEQYF.

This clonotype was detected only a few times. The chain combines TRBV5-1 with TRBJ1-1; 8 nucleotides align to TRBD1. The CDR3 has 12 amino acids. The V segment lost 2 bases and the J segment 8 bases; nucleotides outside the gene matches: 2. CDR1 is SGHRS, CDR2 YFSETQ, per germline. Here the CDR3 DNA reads TGCGCCAGCAGCTTTCAGGGGGCGGAAGCTTTCTTT. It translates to CASSFQGAEAFF. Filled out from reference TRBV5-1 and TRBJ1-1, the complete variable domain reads KAGVTQTPRYLIKTRGQQVTLSCSPISGHRSVSWYQQTPGQGLQFLFEYFSETQRNKGNFPGRFSGRQFSNSRSEMNVSTLELGDSALYLCASSFQGAEAFFGQGTRLTVV.

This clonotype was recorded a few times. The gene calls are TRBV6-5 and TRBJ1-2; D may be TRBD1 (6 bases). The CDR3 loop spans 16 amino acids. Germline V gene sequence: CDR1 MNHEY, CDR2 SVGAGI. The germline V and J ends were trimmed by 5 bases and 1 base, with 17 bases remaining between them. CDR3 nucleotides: TGTGCCAGCAGTGGCAACAACAGGGTTTTTAACTATGGCTACACCTTC. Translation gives CASSGNNRVFNYGYTF.